The 16 T cell receptor beta chains presented below share a single source sample, sequenced in a study of shared clonotypes between healthy human individuals. Libraries were prepared by immunoSEQ multiplex PCR; TCRdb keeps only in-frame clonotypes and omits some of them. The sample holds about 1 million clones, around 78% seen once. Material for sequencing was memory CD4+ T cells from PBMCs. This sample's subset: CD45RA-negative fraction. These receptors were taken from a man between 18 and 29 years old in good health. Some clones in this sample may be carry-over from other donors' samples.

V gene TRBV10-3 combines with J gene TRBJ1-1, with 8 bases fitting TRBD1. The CDR3 is 14 amino acids. The ends lost 6 bases at V and 4 bases at J; junction bases unmatched: 7. The germline gives CDR1 ENHRY, CDR2 SYGVKD. The chain's CDR3 is CAIRDRGERTEAFF. The CDR3 coding sequence is TGTGCCATCAGAGACAGGGGCGAACGCACTGAAGCTTTCTTT.

In the case of this clone: Just one base apart from a much larger clone, this may be a read error. The chain carries TRBV2 and TRBJ1-1; 8 bases match TRBD1. The CDR3 extends over 13 amino acids. V dropped 5 bases and J dropped 5; count of bases not matched to a gene: 4. Germline lookup yields CDR1 SNHLY and CDR2 FYNNEI. The DNA of the CDR3 is TGTGCCAGCAGTCGGGACAGGAAAACTGAAGCTTTCTTT. This gives the protein CASSRDRKTEAFF.

V gene TRBV5-1 combines with J gene TRBJ2-5, with D possibly being TRBD1 (6 bases). Germline lookup yields CDR1 SGHRS and CDR2 YFSETQ. Deletions cut 4 bases from V and 1 base from J, with 11 bases between. The CDR3 has 14 amino acids. The CDR3 nucleotides are TGCGCCAGCAGCACCGGACAGCTCCAAGAGACCCAGTACTTC. Protein product: CASSTGQLQETQYF.

The J gene is TRBJ2-7, the V gene TRBV5-1; no clear D gene. CDR1 is SGHRS, CDR2 YFSETQ, per germline. V gave up 6 bases and J gave up 7 bases, with 5 bases separating them. This CDR3 spans 9 amino acids. For the CDR3, the DNA is TGCGCCAGCACCAGGGAGCAGTACTTC. It yields the protein CASTREQYF.

The chain couples TRBV9 to TRBJ2-1, with 16 bases fitting TRBD2. The CDR3 runs 18 residues. V shed 0 bases and J 4 bases; nucleotides not matched to a gene: 4. Germline loops: CDR1 SGDLS, CDR2 YYNGEE. The CDR3 loop is CASSVAPGLAGGYNEQFF. In DNA form, the CDR3 reads TGTGCCAGCAGCGTAGCTCCGGGACTAGCGGGAGGGTACAATGAGCAGTTCTTC. The full variable domain, with the rest looked up from reference TRBV9 and TRBJ2-1, is DSGVTQTPKHLITATGQRVTLRCSPRSGDLSVYWYQQSLDQGLQFLIQYYNGEERAKGNILERFSAQQFPDLHSELNLSSLELGDSALYFCASSVAPGLAGGYNEQFFGPGTRLTVL.

The table lists this clone with a count of one. With a far larger clone one base away, a read error is the likely cause. At the DNA level, this CDR3 is encoded by other sequences in the same sample as well. The chain is built from TRBV30 and TRBJ1-2, with TRBD1 as a possible D gene (5 bases). V lost 2 bases and J lost 8, with 9 bases in between. Germline loops: CDR1 GTSNPN, CDR2 SVGIG (reference sequence). This CDR3 comprises 11 residues. The CDR3 DNA is TGTGCCTGGAGTTGGGGGGGAGGCTACACCTTC. Translation: CAWSWGGGYTF.

V is TRBV9 and J is TRBJ2-1, with 7 positions matching TRBD2. The germline CDR1 and CDR2 sequences are SGDLS and YYNGEE. Germline trimming cut 2 bases from V and 0 bases from J; bases unmatched to any gene: 5. This CDR3 region has 16 residues. The CDR3 region has the DNA TGTGCCAGCAGCGTTGGGGGGGAAAGCTCCTACAATGAGCAGTTCTTC. Protein sequence: CASSVGGESSYNEQFF.

The CDR3 here is CASSAGQTYEQYF. CDR3 nucleotide sequence: TGTGCCAGCAGCGCCGGACAGACCTACGAGCAGTACTTC. The chain recombines TRBV13 with TRBJ2-7, with D possibly matching TRBD1 (6 bases). The CDR3 loop spans 13 amino acids. Looked up from germline, CDR1 is PRHDT and CDR2 is FYEKMQ (reference sequence). Deletions cut 5 bases from V and 2 bases from J, with 10 bases between.

The J gene is TRBJ1-3, the V gene TRBV7-2, with 8 bases aligning to TRBD1. The CDR3 is 15 residues long. V lost 5 bases to trimming and J lost 1 base; unmatched junction nucleotides: 4. Germline V gene data show CDR1 as SGHTA and CDR2 as FQGNSA. CDR3 bases: TGTGCCAGCAGCGTCTGGACAGGGTCTGGAAACACCATATATTTT. It specifies CASSVWTGSGNTIYF.

The chain recombines TRBV11-3 with TRBJ1-5; perhaps TRBD1 as D (5 bases). The CDR3 has 14 amino acids. With 5 bases removed from V and 2 bases from J, the gap between germline ends came to 10 bases. Per the germline V gene, CDR1 is SGHNT and CDR2 is YENEEA. CDR3 bases: TGTGCCAGCAGCCCGGGCAGGGGCAATCAGCCCCAGCATTTT. Amino acids: CASSPGRGNQPQHF.

This chain uses TRBV5-1 with TRBJ2-5, with 8 positions matching TRBD1. The ends lost 4 bases at V and 3 bases at J; junction bases unmatched: 5. The length of the CDR3 is 14 residues. CDR1 is SGHRS and CDR2 is YFSETQ in the germline V gene. CDR3 amino acids: CASSRTGSEETQYF. Here the CDR3 DNA reads TGCGCCAGCAGCCGGACAGGGTCTGAAGAGACCCAGTACTTC. Full variable domain (missing parts from reference TRBV5-1 and TRBJ2-5): KAGVTQTPRYLIKTRGQQVTLSCSPISGHRSVSWYQQTPGQGLQFLFEYFSETQRNKGNFPGRFSGRQFSNSRSEMNVSTLELGDSALYLCASSRTGSEETQYFGPGTRLLVL.

For this clone: The same CDR3 can be traced to other DNA sequences in this sample. The V and J genes are TRBV19 and TRBJ1-3, with D perhaps TRBD1 (5 bases). CDR1 is LNHDA, CDR2 SQIVND, per germline (reference sequence). The CDR3 sequence is 14 residues long. Trimming removed 3 bases at V and 4 bases at J, with 10 bases between. This CDR3 reads CASSISGSGNTIYF. The CDR3 DNA reads TGTGCCAGTAGTATCTCAGGGAGCGGAAACACCATATATTTT.

The rearrangement joins TRBV5-6 to TRBJ2-6; no clear D gene. V was shortened by 4 bases and J by 0 bases, with 17 bases between the two germline ends. Germline-derived CDR1 and CDR2 are SGHDT and YYEEEE. The CDR3 has 18 amino acids. DNA of the CDR3: TGTGCCAGCAGCCTAGACCGGGTGGGCTACTCTGGGGCCAACGTCCTGACTTTC. Its protein product is CASSLDRVGYSGANVLTF.

The chain couples TRBV5-4 to TRBJ2-7, with 12 bases that match TRBD2. V lost 0 bases and J lost 2; bases outside the gene matches: 9. The CDR3 consists of 18 residues. CDR1 is SGHNT, CDR2 YYREEE, per germline (reference sequence). CDR3 nucleotide sequence: TGTGCCAGCAGCTTGGGACTAGCGGGAGCAAAATACACCTACGAGCAGTACTTC. It codes for CASSLGLAGAKYTYEQYF.

The J gene is TRBJ2-3, the V gene TRBV19, with 9 bases matching TRBD1. The germline gives CDR1 LNHDA, CDR2 SQIVND (reference sequence). The CDR3 sequence is 14 residues long. Trimming cost V 3 bases and J 4 bases; bases outside gene matches: 2. As DNA, the CDR3 is TGTGCCAGTAGTATCCGACAGGGGGCAGATACGCAGTATTTT. It yields the protein CASSIRQGADTQYF.

The chain links TRBV4-1 to TRBJ2-2, with a possible D match to TRBD1 (6 bases). The germline CDR1 and CDR2 sequences are MGHRA and YSYEKL. This CDR3 spans 20 amino acids. Trimming removed 1 base from V and 4 bases from J, with 25 bases in between. The CDR3 loop is CASSQALGRWGRVGTGELFF. The CDR3, as DNA: TGCGCCAGCAGCCAAGCCCTAGGGCGGTGGGGGCGAGTGGGCACCGGGGAGCTGTTTTTT.